This is a list of T cell receptor beta chains from one sample in a study of CDR3 diversity in severe acne. Each CDR3 protein is one row after TCRdb ran MiXCR on the PCR reads. Of more than 85,000 distinct CDR3 sequences listed, approximately 49% were seen once; the top ten hold 11%. Source material: blood. These receptors all stem from a male donor with severe acne vulgaris. CDR3s include the opening cysteine and the closing phenylalanine or tryptophan. Fields, in order: clone size, J gene, D gene, CDR3 length, V gene, CDR3 DNA, CDR3 protein. A D gene is named only where the DNA matches it firmly. Clone size appears in some rows only: once, few, many, or a class for an expanded clone.

abundance: NA
j_gene: TRBJ2-5
d_gene: NA
len: 13
v_gene: TRBV10-3
CDR3nt: TGTGCCATCAGTGAGGGGGAGCGCGAGACCCAGTACTTC
CDR3aa: CAISEGERETQYF

abundance: NA
j_gene: TRBJ2-7
d_gene: TRBD1
len: 13
v_gene: TRBV10-3
CDR3nt: TGTGCCATCAGTGAGGCCGGGACAGGGGGCCAATACTTC
CDR3aa: CAISEAGTGGQYF

abundance: few
j_gene: TRBJ1-6
d_gene: NA
len: 13
v_gene: TRBV30
CDR3nt: TGTGCCTGGAACTCTTTCTTCTCCTCACCCCTCCACTTT
CDR3aa: CAWNSFFSSPLHF

abundance: few
j_gene: TRBJ2-2
d_gene: NA
len: 15
v_gene: TRBV10-2
CDR3nt: TGCGCCAGCAGTGAAGCTTGGAAGGGCAACGGGGAGCTGTTTTTT
CDR3aa: CASSEAWKGNGELFF

abundance: few
j_gene: TRBJ1-5
d_gene: NA
len: 12
v_gene: TRBV4-1
CDR3nt: TGCGCCAGCAGCCACACCAATCAGCCCCAGCATTTT
CDR3aa: CASSHTNQPQHF

abundance: NA
j_gene: TRBJ1-1
d_gene: NA
len: 15
v_gene: TRBV11-2
CDR3nt: TGTGCCAGCAGCGAGACAGGAGGAAGGAACACTGAAGCTTTCTTT
CDR3aa: CASSETGGRNTEAFF

abundance: NA
j_gene: TRBJ2-3
d_gene: NA
len: 14
v_gene: TRBV6-4
CDR3nt: TGTGCCAGCTCTAAGGGGGGGGGCACAGATACGCAGTATTTT
CDR3aa: CASSKGGGTDTQYF

abundance: NA
j_gene: TRBJ1-1
d_gene: NA
len: 14
v_gene: TRBV25-1
CDR3nt: TGTGCCAGCAGTGAGCGGGGGGGGAACACTGAAGCTTTCTTT
CDR3aa: CASSERGGNTEAFF

abundance: few
j_gene: TRBJ2-6
d_gene: NA
len: 17
v_gene: TRBV5-4
CDR3nt: TGTGCCAGCAGCTTGGACCCTTGGGGTGGAGGGGCCAACGTCCTGACTTTC
CDR3aa: CASSLDPWGGGANVLTF

abundance: NA
j_gene: TRBJ2-3
d_gene: NA
len: 15
v_gene: TRBV9
CDR3nt: TGTGCCAGCAGCCACACCGGTTCGGGGGCAGATACGCAGTATTTT
CDR3aa: CASSHTGSGADTQYF

abundance: many
j_gene: TRBJ1-6
d_gene: NA
len: 19
v_gene: TRBV27
CDR3nt: TGTGCCAGCAGTCCACCGAAGATACAGGGTAGCTCCTATAATTCACCCCTCCACTTT
CDR3aa: CASSPPKIQGSSYNSPLHF

abundance: many
j_gene: TRBJ2-7
d_gene: NA
len: 13
v_gene: TRBV7-2
CDR3nt: TGTGCCAGCAGCTTAGTATCGCATTACGAGCAGTACTTC
CDR3aa: CASSLVSHYEQYF

abundance: NA
j_gene: TRBJ1-5
d_gene: NA
len: 14
v_gene: TRBV7-2
CDR3nt: TGTGCCAGCAGCTTGAGTTTGACCAATCAGCCCCAGCATTTT
CDR3aa: CASSLSLTNQPQHF

abundance: many
j_gene: TRBJ2-7
d_gene: TRBD1
len: 15
v_gene: TRBV20-1
CDR3nt: TGCAGTGCTAGTGTAACAGGGGAAGCTAATTACGAGCAGTACTTC
CDR3aa: CSASVTGEANYEQYF

abundance: many
j_gene: TRBJ2-1
d_gene: NA
len: 13
v_gene: TRBV7-3
CDR3nt: TGTGCCAGCAGCTTAATAGTCGGCAATGAGCAGTTCTTC
CDR3aa: CASSLIVGNEQFF

abundance: NA
j_gene: TRBJ1-5
d_gene: NA
len: 15
v_gene: TRBV10-3
CDR3nt: TGTGCCAGCAGTGAATGGGGGACCGCTATTCAGCCCCAGCATTTT
CDR3aa: CASSEWGTAIQPQHF

abundance: NA
j_gene: TRBJ2-7
d_gene: TRBD2
len: 17
v_gene: TRBV20-1
CDR3nt: TGCAGTGCCCCCCGGGGTAGCGGGAGTGTGGGGGGCTACGAGCAGTACTTC
CDR3aa: CSAPRGSGSVGGYEQYF

abundance: NA
j_gene: TRBJ1-5
d_gene: TRBD1
len: 15
v_gene: TRBV10-3
CDR3nt: TGTGCCATCAGAGCAGAACAGGGGGCAAATCAGCCCCAGCATTTT
CDR3aa: CAIRAEQGANQPQHF

abundance: NA
j_gene: TRBJ2-5
d_gene: TRBD2
len: 15
v_gene: TRBV11-2
CDR3nt: TGTGCCAGCAGCTTAGGGGACTACCTTCAAGAGACCCAGTACTTC
CDR3aa: CASSLGDYLQETQYF

abundance: many
j_gene: TRBJ1-2
d_gene: NA
len: 14
v_gene: TRBV7-9
CDR3nt: TGTGCCAGCAGCTCCGGGATATCCTACGGAGGCTACACCTTC
CDR3aa: CASSSGISYGGYTF

abundance: NA
j_gene: TRBJ2-7
d_gene: NA
len: 13
v_gene: TRBV2
CDR3nt: TGTGCCAGCAGTGTAACCAGCCACTACGAGCAGTACTTC
CDR3aa: CASSVTSHYEQYF

abundance: NA
j_gene: TRBJ1-1
d_gene: TRBD1
len: 17
v_gene: TRBV6-5
CDR3nt: TGTGCCAGCAGTTACGCCCCCGGGACAGGGGCATCCACTGAAGCTTTCTTT
CDR3aa: CASSYAPGTGASTEAFF

abundance: NA
j_gene: TRBJ2-5
d_gene: NA
len: 14
v_gene: TRBV12-3/TRBV12-4
CDR3nt: TGTGCCAGCAGTTCCCGACGGTACGGCGAGACCCAGTACTTC
CDR3aa: CASSSRRYGETQYF

abundance: NA
j_gene: TRBJ1-5
d_gene: NA
len: 13
v_gene: TRBV10-3
CDR3nt: TGTGCCAGCACGAGGGGTAGCAATCAGCCCCAGCATTTT
CDR3aa: CASTRGSNQPQHF

abundance: few
j_gene: TRBJ1-6
d_gene: NA
len: 13
v_gene: TRBV10-2
CDR3nt: TGCGCCAGCAGTGAGGGCGGCTATTCACCCCTCCACTTT
CDR3aa: CASSEGGYSPLHF

abundance: NA
j_gene: TRBJ2-5
d_gene: NA
len: 14
v_gene: TRBV24-1
CDR3nt: TGTGCCACCAGTGATTTGGCAGGTCAAGAGACCCAGTACTTC
CDR3aa: CATSDLAGQETQYF

abundance: NA
j_gene: TRBJ1-5
d_gene: NA
len: 13
v_gene: TRBV4-3
CDR3nt: TGCGCCAGCAGCTATGGGGGGCGTCAGCCCCAGCATTTT
CDR3aa: CASSYGGRQPQHF

abundance: NA
j_gene: TRBJ2-5
d_gene: NA
len: 14
v_gene: TRBV7-2
CDR3nt: TGTGCCAGCAGCCGGACTGAGAACCAAGAGACCCAGTACTTC
CDR3aa: CASSRTENQETQYF

abundance: NA
j_gene: TRBJ2-5
d_gene: NA
len: 14
v_gene: TRBV20-1
CDR3nt: TGCAGTGCTAGAGATCTGGCAGCCCAAGAGACCCAGTACTTC
CDR3aa: CSARDLAAQETQYF

abundance: once
j_gene: TRBJ1-2
d_gene: NA
len: 13
v_gene: TRBV10-3
CDR3nt: TGTGCCAGTGGACGGAGAACTAACTATGGCTACACCTTC
CDR3aa: CASGRRTNYGYTF

abundance: NA
j_gene: TRBJ2-3
d_gene: TRBD1
len: 16
v_gene: TRBV6-5
CDR3nt: TGTGCCAGCAGCTTAGGGGGACAGGGACAAGCAGATACGCAGTATTTT
CDR3aa: CASSLGGQGQADTQYF

abundance: NA
j_gene: TRBJ1-1
d_gene: NA
len: 16
v_gene: TRBV20-1
CDR3nt: TGCAGTGCTAGAGATTTGGGGCAGGTGTGGCACACTGAAGCTTTCTTT
CDR3aa: CSARDLGQVWHTEAFF

abundance: many
j_gene: TRBJ2-2
d_gene: TRBD2
len: 17
v_gene: TRBV27
CDR3nt: TGTGCCAGCAGTTTACCGACTAGCGGCCGAGGGACCGGGGAGCTGTTTTTT
CDR3aa: CASSLPTSGRGTGELFF

abundance: NA
j_gene: TRBJ2-2
d_gene: TRBD2
len: 14
v_gene: TRBV29-1
CDR3nt: TGCAGCGCCTCTAGCGGGAGTAGCACCGGGGAGCTGTTTTTT
CDR3aa: CSASSGSSTGELFF

abundance: NA
j_gene: TRBJ2-1
d_gene: NA
len: 15
v_gene: TRBV4-1
CDR3nt: TGCGCCAGCAGCCAAAGACACAGCTCCTACAATGAGCAGTTCTTC
CDR3aa: CASSQRHSSYNEQFF

abundance: many
j_gene: TRBJ1-6
d_gene: NA
len: 13
v_gene: TRBV4-3
CDR3nt: TGCGCCAGCAGCCAGATAAGTAATTCACCCCTCCACTTT
CDR3aa: CASSQISNSPLHF

abundance: NA
j_gene: TRBJ2-5
d_gene: TRBD1
len: 13
v_gene: TRBV29-1
CDR3nt: TGCAGCGTTGTTCCAGGGGGCTTAGAGACCCAGTACTTC
CDR3aa: CSVVPGGLETQYF

abundance: many
j_gene: TRBJ2-3
d_gene: NA
len: 15
v_gene: TRBV20-1
CDR3nt: TGCAGTGCCAGGAATTGGGGATCCCTCACAGATACGCAGTATTTT
CDR3aa: CSARNWGSLTDTQYF

abundance: NA
j_gene: TRBJ2-5
d_gene: NA
len: 14
v_gene: TRBV9
CDR3nt: TGTGCCAGCAGCGGACCGGGACTTGAAGAGACCCAGTACTTC
CDR3aa: CASSGPGLEETQYF

abundance: many
j_gene: TRBJ1-2
d_gene: NA
len: 16
v_gene: TRBV27
CDR3nt: TGTGCCAGCGCGGGGGCTTTGCGCTATTACAACTATGGCTACACCTTC
CDR3aa: CASAGALRYYNYGYTF

abundance: few
j_gene: TRBJ2-3
d_gene: TRBD1
len: 17
v_gene: TRBV5-6
CDR3nt: TGTGCCAGCAGCTTGGATTCCGGGACAGGGATTACAGATACGCAGTATTTT
CDR3aa: CASSLDSGTGITDTQYF

abundance: many
j_gene: TRBJ1-5
d_gene: NA
len: 14
v_gene: TRBV19
CDR3nt: TGTGCCAGTAGTCCAACTGCGGTCAATCAGCCCCAGCATTTT
CDR3aa: CASSPTAVNQPQHF

abundance: once
j_gene: TRBJ2-5
d_gene: NA
len: 13
v_gene: TRBV10-2
CDR3nt: TGTGCCAGTAGCCAACAGGGTGCCGAGACCCAGTACTTC
CDR3aa: CASSQQGAETQYF

abundance: many
j_gene: TRBJ1-1
d_gene: TRBD1
len: 13
v_gene: TRBV28
CDR3nt: TGTGCCAGCAAGCTAGGGACAGGGGTAGAAGCTTTCTTT
CDR3aa: CASKLGTGVEAFF

abundance: NA
j_gene: TRBJ2-7
d_gene: NA
len: 11
v_gene: TRBV20-1
CDR3nt: TGCAGTGCTAGAACGGGGAGCACGCACAACTTC
CDR3aa: CSARTGSTHNF